This record concerns one T cell receptor beta chain sequence. A much larger clonotype is one base distant, so this may be a read error. The V gene's germline CDR1 is DFQATT and CDR2 SNEGSKA (reference sequence). The CDR3 loop spans 16 amino acids. V lost 1 base, J lost 10 bases, and 24 bases lay in between. One entry per CDR3 protein, called by TCRdb with MiXCR from the PCR reads. This sample has approximately 54,000 distinct CDR3 sequences, with 25% found just once. This specimen comes from a study of molecular identifiers for immune sequencing clone quantification. Sequences were obtained from naive CD8+ T cells from blood, with Jurkat cell RNA spiked in. Subset in this sample: FACS-sorted CD8+CD4-CCR7+CD45RA+ naive T cells. The source of this sequence is a human donor in good health. Some libraries in this study had Jurkat cell RNA spiked in. The chain recombines TRBV20-1 with TRBJ2-3, with D hard to call. CDR3 nucleotides: TGCAGTGCTAGAGTGACGTTTTTGGTTAATCGTGACGCGCAGTATTTT. The encoded protein is CSARVTFLVNRDAQYF.